This T cell receptor beta chain was sequenced during a study of blood T cell repertoires in COVID-19. Study details: Italy, Spain and the United States were the sources of the convalescent and acute COVID-19 samples.

Assay: immunoSEQ multiplex PCR; the TCRdb copy retains only in-frame clones and omits some. The data hold about 310,000 clones, with under 90% observed a single time. The study drew participants aged about 18 to 95 years from roughly 25 US areas. In Cohort 3, a recovered donor had either two negative PCRs, clearance, or symptom resolution. Germline values: CDR1 MGHRA, CDR2 YSYEKL. V shed 2 bases, J shed 8 bases, and the junction held 7 bases outside the gene matches. The CDR3 is made up of 16 amino acids. This TCR derives from a woman in her 30s who had recovered from COVID-19. The V gene is TRBV4-1, the J gene TRBJ2-1; 12 bases match TRBD2. Sequences were obtained from PBMCs or T cells enriched from blood (not recorded which). The CDR3 here is CASSQRTSGNGDEQFF. The CDR3 DNA is TGCGCCAGCAGCCAACGGACTAGCGGGAATGGCGATGAGCAGTTCTTC.